This T cell receptor (beta chain) was documented in a study of cytomegalovirus exposure and HLA in healthy donors. Broader study findings: As confirmed in vitro, a few CMV-associated chains were specific for CMV antigens. Reports showed the classifier diagnosing cytomegalovirus status with high specificity and sensitivity. A later analysis found first-cohort TCR clusters tended to co-occur in the 120 or so validation repertoires. The study designated fewer than 200 TCR beta chains cytomegalovirus-associated.

The CDR3 has 16 residues. Trimming removed 3 bases from V and 6 bases from J; junction bases left unmatched: 10. Germline values: CDR1 SGHKS, CDR2 YYEKEE (reference sequence). For this clone: What it binds is unknown.

Sequencing used immunoSEQ multiplex PCR; TCRdb keeps in-frame clones, though not all of them. This table has about 240,000 clones, around 86% appearing once. Sequencing was done on a sample of PBMCs. This sequence joins TRBV5-5 and TRBJ2-1; 9 bases match TRBD2. The receptor was isolated from a woman younger than 45 in good health and CMV-seropositive. The CDR3 nucleotides read TGTGCCAGCAGCTGGGGCGCCGGGACTAGCTCCAATGAGCAGTTCTTC. The encoded protein is CASSWGAGTSSNEQFF.